This T cell receptor (beta chain) was captured by sequencing in a study of blood T cell repertoires in COVID-19. The wider study: Collection of acute and convalescent COVID-19 samples took place in the United States, Italy and Spain.

Study processing details: Reference gene primer amplification gave estimated nucleated cell counts. Sequencing was performed with immunoSEQ multiplex PCR; in TCRdb, only in-frame clones are kept and a portion is missing. V, J and clone size were drawn from that table, and D and trimming were deduced from the DNA. The sample shows a few hundred thousand clones, 80% to 90% of them seen only once. The count of this clone is one. CDR3 size: 13 residues. The ends were cut back, 7 bases at V and 0 bases at J, with 9 bases in the middle. Germline V gene lookup returns CDR1 LNHDA and CDR2 SQIVND (reference sequence).

The TCR sequence derives from a woman between 65 and 79 years old with COVID-19, enrolled during active disease. Sample: peripheral blood. V gene TRBV19 combines with J gene TRBJ1-1; D possibly corresponds to TRBD1 (5 bases). The CDR3, as DNA: TGTGCCAGTAATGCCAGGGTGAACACTGAAGCTTTCTTT. This sequence encodes CASNARVNTEAFF.